This TCR beta chain was documented in a study of blood T cell repertoires in COVID-19. Study-level background: From the United States, Italy and Spain came samples of acute and convalescent COVID-19.

Produced via immunoSEQ multiplex PCR; TCRdb's table is partial and in-frame only. The table includes roughly 180,000 clones, about 85% detected once. The CDR3 has 14 amino acids. V gave up 0 bases and J gave up 8 bases; unmatched junction bases: 3. Germline values: CDR1 SGDLS, CDR2 YYNGEE. The sample consisted of peripheral blood. The V and J genes are TRBV9 and TRBJ2-2; 8 nucleotides match TRBD1. The TCR was taken from a woman in her sixties with acute or convalescent COVID-19. The CDR3 DNA reads as TGTGCCAGCAGCGTAGTTTGGGACAGGGGGGAGCTGTTTTTT. Translation: CASSVVWDRGELFF.